These 26 T cell receptor beta chains originate from one sample sequenced in a study of early T cells in non-severe SARS-CoV-2 infection. TCRdb re-derived calls from the 5' RACE reads in MiXCR, one entry per CDR3 protein. Of under 80,000 distinct CDR3 sequences in the sample, roughly 11% were seen once. Sequencing was done on a sample of whole blood. The receptors derive from an adult who was a healthcare worker with PCR-confirmed SARS-CoV-2 infection or an uninfected control (not recorded which).

The rearrangement links TRBV3-1 to TRBJ1-3, with D maybe TRBD1 (5 bases). This CDR3 has 15 residues. From germline, CDR1 is LGHDT and CDR2 YNNKEL (reference sequence). V dropped 2 bases and J dropped 0 bases, with 8 bases sitting between them. The CDR3 loop is CASSQRDASGNTIYF. The CDR3 nucleotides are TGTGCCAGCAGCCAAAGGGACGCCTCTGGAAACACCATATATTTT.

This clonotype came up many times. The chain employs TRBV27 and TRBJ2-3, with no clear D. The CDR3 spans 17 residues. V was trimmed by 4 bases and J by 0 bases, leaving 17 bases between them. CDR1 is MNHEY and CDR2 is SMNVEV in the germline V gene (reference sequence). The CDR3 spells CASSSPHRITSTDTQYF. The CDR3 nucleotides read TGTGCCAGCAGTTCTCCCCACCGGATTACTAGCACAGATACGCAGTATTTT.

This clonotype was recorded many times. This chain uses TRBV7-2 with TRBJ2-7, with a tentative D call TRBD1 (6 bases). CDR1 is SGHTA and CDR2 is FQGNSA in the germline V gene. The V end lost 5 bases, the J end lost 0 bases, and 14 bases lay between the germline ends. The CDR3 runs to 15 residues. The CDR3 region has the DNA TGTGCCAGCAGCCGACAACAGGGTAGCTCCTACGAGCAGTACTTC. Its protein is CASSRQQGSSYEQYF.

Many counts were recorded for this clonotype. V gene TRBV18 combines with J gene TRBJ2-7, with D hard to call. In germline, CDR1 is KGHSH, CDR2 LQKENI. There are 12 residues in the CDR3. Trimming left V 8 bases short and J 2 bases short, with 10 bases between. The CDR3 coding sequence is TGTGCCAGCGCCAGGTTGACCTACGAGCAGTACTTC. This codes for CASARLTYEQYF.

This clonotype was detected a few times. The chain is built from TRBV7-6 and TRBJ2-3, with D maybe TRBD2 (6 bases). The CDR3 spans 14 residues. Germline CDR1 and CDR2: SGHVS and FNYEAQ. Trimming shortened V by 5 bases and J by 3 bases, and 12 bases separated the two germline ends. CDR3 sequence reads: CASSPGVTTDTQYF. In DNA form, the CDR3 reads TGTGCCAGCAGCCCGGGGGTAACGACAGATACGCAGTATTTT. Together with reference TRBV7-6 and TRBJ2-3, the CDR3 gives the full variable domain: GAGVSQSPRYKVTKRGQDVALRCDPISGHVSLYWYRQALGQGPEFLTYFNYEAQQDKSGLPNDRFSAERPEGSISTLTIQRTEQRDSAMYRCASSPGVTTDTQYFGPGTRLTVL.

This clonotype was recorded at least ten times. This rearrangement joins TRBV4-1 to TRBJ2-7; D gene ambiguous. The CDR3 sequence is 15 residues long. CDR1 is MGHRA, CDR2 YSYEKL, per germline. Trimming cost V 1 base and J 4 bases, with 14 bases left between them. The CDR3 DNA reads TGCGCCAGCAGCCAAGGTCTCCCGCCGGAGTACGAGCAGTACTTC. Protein product: CASSQGLPPEYEQYF.

In this sample, this clonotype turned up a few times. The gene calls are TRBV7-2 and TRBJ1-4; D gene ambiguous. The ends were cut back, 10 bases at V and 4 bases at J, with 13 bases in the middle. This CDR3 region has 13 residues. CDR1 is SGHTA, CDR2 FQGNSA, per germline. The CDR3 loop is CATSGGINEKLFF. The CDR3 nucleotides read TGTGCCACCTCGGGCGGAATTAATGAAAAACTGTTTTTT.

This clonotype was found a few times. The chain links TRBV2 to TRBJ2-5; D is undetermined. CDR3 length: 13 amino acids. In germline, CDR1 is SNHLY, CDR2 FYNNEI. Trimming left V 3 bases short and J 1 base short, with 6 bases between. The CDR3 protein is CASSEGGQETQYF. The DNA for the CDR3 is TGTGCCAGCAGTGAGGGCGGCCAAGAGACCCAGTACTTC.

The sample holds one count of this clonotype. This chain links TRBV18 with TRBJ1-4, with no clear D. The CDR3 contains 15 residues. CDR1 is KGHSH, CDR2 LQKENI, per germline. V was cut by 0 bases and J by 5 bases, with 10 bases left in between. Here the CDR3 reads CASSPPSVPNEKLFF. Written as DNA, the CDR3 is TGTGCCAGCTCACCACCGTCCGTGCCCAATGAAAAACTGTTTTTT.

The chain uses TRBV10-3 and TRBJ2-5; D is possibly TRBD1 (6 bases). This CDR3 region has 12 residues. Germline V gene sequence: CDR1 ENHRY, CDR2 SYGVKD. V gave up 5 bases and J gave up 2 bases, with 6 bases separating them. CDR3: CAISQGQETQYF. CDR3 DNA: TGTGCCATCAGTCAGGGGCAAGAGACCCAGTACTTC.

The V gene is TRBV18, the J gene TRBJ2-3; D may be TRBD2 (6 bases). The CDR3 extends over 18 amino acids. The V gene lost 0 bases and the J gene lost 5 bases, with 21 bases spanning the gap. Germline V gene sequence: CDR1 KGHSH, CDR2 LQKENI. CDR3 coding DNA: TGTGCCAGCTCACCACCGGGGGGAGGTAACGCTATCAGAGATACGCAGTATTTT. Its translation: CASSPPGGGNAIRDTQYF.

In this sample, this clonotype turned up a few times. The CDR3 bases are TGTGCCTGGAACTCGGACTGGTCTGGGGCCAACGTCCTGACTTTC. This gives the protein CAWNSDWSGANVLTF. The V and J genes are TRBV30 and TRBJ2-6, with D possibly matching TRBD2 (5 bases). The CDR3 is 15 residues long. V was trimmed by 4 bases and J by 1 base, leaving 11 bases between them. Germline CDR1 reads GTSNPN; CDR2 reads SVGIG (reference sequence). The full variable domain, with the rest looked up from reference TRBV30 and TRBJ2-6, is SQTIHQWPATLVQPVGSPLSLECTVEGTSNPNLYWYRQAAGRGLQLLFYSVGIGQISSEVPQNLSASRPQDRQFILSSKKLLLSDSGFYLCAWNSDWSGANVLTFGAGSRLTVL.

This clonotype came up many times. The chain joins TRBV19 to TRBJ2-3, with 8 positions matching TRBD2. Looked up from germline, CDR1 is LNHDA and CDR2 is SQIVND (reference sequence). Trimming took 6 bases from V and 7 from J; bases not matched to a gene: 15. The CDR3 runs 16 residues. The CDR3 reads CASSPTTGLGENTQYF. CDR3 in DNA: TGTGCCAGTAGCCCCACAACGGGACTAGGGGAAAATACGCAGTATTTT.

CDR3 loop: CASSLVGTANEKLFF. The CDR3 nucleotides read TGCGCCAGCAGCTTGGTCGGGACGGCTAATGAAAAACTGTTTTTT. The V and J genes are TRBV5-1 and TRBJ1-4; perhaps TRBD1 as D (5 bases). With 0 bases removed from V and 3 bases from J, the gap between germline ends came to 9 bases. CDR1 and CDR2 from the germline V gene are SGHRS and YFSETQ. The CDR3 contains 15 residues.

The chain has TRBV5-1 and TRBJ2-3; D remains ambiguous. Germline CDR1 is SGHRS and CDR2 is YFSETQ. This CDR3 has 13 amino acids. Trimming cost V 0 bases and J 10 bases, with 12 bases left between them. This CDR3 reads CASSLAGRSAQYF. The DNA of the CDR3 is TGCGCCAGCAGCTTGGCCGGCAGAAGCGCGCAGTATTTT.

This clonotype was counted at least ten times. V and J are TRBV5-5 and TRBJ2-3, with 12 positions matching TRBD2. Trimming at V came to 4 bases and at J to 3 bases, leaving 6 bases not matched to a gene. In germline, CDR1 is SGHKS, CDR2 YYEKEE (reference sequence). The CDR3 runs 16 residues. The CDR3 region is CASSLELAGGTDTQYF. The CDR3 DNA sequence: TGTGCCAGCAGCCTGGAACTAGCGGGAGGAACAGATACGCAGTATTTT.

In its sample, this clonotype was seen a few times. The chain joins TRBV14 to TRBJ2-5, with a possible D match to TRBD1 (5 bases). The germline gives CDR1 SGHDN, CDR2 FVKESK. This CDR3 has 13 amino acids. Deletions cut 2 bases from V and 6 bases from J, with 10 bases between. The CDR3 nucleotides are TGTGCCAGCAGCCAAAGGGGCGCACAGACCCAGTACTTC. Protein sequence: CASSQRGAQTQYF. The complete variable domain, with remaining parts taken from reference TRBV14 and TRBJ2-5, reads EAGVTQFPSHSVIEKGQTVTLRCDPISGHDNLYWYRRVMGKEIKFLLHFVKESKQDESGMPNNRFLAERTGGTYSTLKVQPAELEDSGVYFCASSQRGAQTQYFGPGTRLLVL.

This clonotype was seen many times. J is TRBJ1-4 and V is TRBV7-8; TRBD1 agrees at 8 bases. Germline V gives CDR1 SGHVS, CDR2 FQNEAQ. V lost 5 bases, J lost 1 base, and 12 bases stayed unmatched. This CDR3 has 18 residues. The CDR3 is CASSPQTGVKGTNEKLFF. The DNA for the CDR3 is TGTGCCAGCAGCCCCCAGACAGGGGTGAAAGGAACTAATGAAAAACTGTTTTTT.

Many counts were recorded for this clonotype. The V call is TRBV7-2, the J call TRBJ1-6; perhaps TRBD1 as D (5 bases). Trimming removed 6 bases at V and 6 bases at J, with 12 bases between. There are 14 residues in the CDR3. Germline V lookup: CDR1 SGHTA, CDR2 FQGNSA. CDR3 coding DNA: TGTGCCAGCAGTTCACAGGCGGGTAATTCACCCCTCCACTTT. Translation gives CASSSQAGNSPLHF. The full variable domain, in which reference TRBV7-2 and TRBJ1-6 provide the parts outside the CDR3, is GAGVSQSPSNKVTEKGKDVELRCDPISGHTALYWYRQSLGQGLEFLIYFQGNSAPDKSGLPSDRFSAERTGGSVSTLTIQRTQQEDSAVYLCASSSQAGNSPLHFGNGTRLTVT.

Many counts were recorded for this clonotype. The chain has TRBV7-9 and TRBJ2-7, with a weak D call TRBD1 (7 bases). Deletions cut 3 bases from V and 0 bases from J, with 15 bases between. The CDR3 has 16 residues. Looked up from germline, CDR1 is SEHNR and CDR2 is FQNEAQ (reference sequence). CDR3 in amino acids: CASSFGQAGFSYEQYF. The CDR3, as DNA: TGTGCCAGCAGCTTCGGACAGGCGGGGTTCTCCTACGAGCAGTACTTC.

Only a few counts were recorded for this clonotype. This chain joins TRBV29-1 and TRBJ2-1; weak D call: TRBD2 (6 bases). In germline, CDR1 is SQVTM, CDR2 ANQGSEA. V was pared by 1 base and J by 3 bases, with 25 bases between. The CDR3 is made up of 19 amino acids. The CDR3 DNA reads TGCAGCGTTGAAGGCCCCCCGGCAGGGACTGGCTATAGCTACAATGAGCAGTTCTTC. This sequence encodes CSVEGPPAGTGYSYNEQFF.

This chain uses TRBV11-2 with TRBJ2-1; maybe TRBD1 (6 bases). The V gene's germline CDR1 is SGHAT and CDR2 FQNNGV. This CDR3 has 14 amino acids. V was pared by 5 bases and J by 4 bases, with 12 bases between. The CDR3 spells CASSGETGYNEQFF. CDR3 sequence (DNA): TGTGCCAGCAGCGGGGAAACAGGGTACAATGAGCAGTTCTTC.

Many counts were recorded for this clonotype. The rearrangement joins TRBV14 to TRBJ2-7; 12 bases are shared with TRBD2. CDR1 is SGHDN, CDR2 FVKESK, per germline. CDR3 size: 17 residues. V gave up 3 bases and J gave up 5 bases; unmatched junction bases: 11. CDR3 bases: TGTGCCAGCAGCCAGGACTCAAGACTAGCGGGAGTGGACGAGCAGTACTTC. Its translation: CASSQDSRLAGVDEQYF. Supplemented by reference TRBV14 and TRBJ2-7, the full variable domain reads EAGVTQFPSHSVIEKGQTVTLRCDPISGHDNLYWYRRVMGKEIKFLLHFVKESKQDESGMPNNRFLAERTGGTYSTLKVQPAELEDSGVYFCASSQDSRLAGVDEQYFGPGTRLTVT.

The chain combines TRBV7-3 with TRBJ2-7, with 7 bases that match TRBD2. The ends lost 5 bases at V and 2 bases at J; junction bases unmatched: 9. CDR1 SGHTA and CDR2 FQGTGA come from the germline V gene. The CDR3 has 15 residues. CDR3 DNA: TGTGCCAGCAGCCCCGGCGGCGGGAGCCCCTACGAGCAGTACTTC. As protein: CASSPGGGSPYEQYF. The full variable domain, in which reference TRBV7-3 and TRBJ2-7 provide the parts outside the CDR3, is GAGVSQTPSNKVTEKGKYVELRCDPISGHTALYWYRQSLGQGPEFLIYFQGTGAADDSGLPNDRFFAVRPEGSVSTLKIQRTERGDSAVYLCASSPGGGSPYEQYFGPGTRLTVT.

This clonotype was seen many times. One end of the junction is discordant with germline, which a read error may explain. The rearrangement joins TRBV20-1 to TRBJ2-1, with 7 nucleotides matching TRBD2. The CDR3 contains 13 residues. The germline V gene encodes CDR1 DFQATT and CDR2 SNEGSKA (reference sequence). For the CDR3, the DNA is TGCAGTCCTAGCGGAAATAGATACAATGAGCAGTTCTTC. Translated: CSPSGNRYNEQFF.

J is TRBJ2-7 and V is TRBV3-1, with a weak D call TRBD2 (6 bases). Trimming took off 3 bases at V and 1 base at J, with 7 bases between the two ends. The CDR3 sequence is 13 residues long. Per the germline V gene, CDR1 is LGHDT and CDR2 is YNNKEL (reference sequence). DNA for the CDR3: TGTGCCAGCAGCCAGGGGACTTCCTACGAGCAGTACTTC. Protein: CASSQGTSYEQYF.